These 5 T cell receptor beta chains were sequenced from one sample in a study of blood T cell repertoires in COVID-19. Generated by immunoSEQ multiplex PCR, the TCRdb table keeps only in-frame clones and is missing some. The sample lists approximately 250,000 clones; about 87% were seen once. The sample consisted of PBMCs or T cells enriched from blood (not recorded which). Source of these receptors: a young woman with acute COVID-19.

This chain links TRBV10-3 with TRBJ2-2, with 11 bases lining up with TRBD2. CDR3 length equals 18 residues. V shed 7 bases and J 3 bases; nucleotides not matched to a gene: 13. Germline CDR1 reads ENHRY; CDR2 reads SYGVKD. The CDR3 region has the DNA TGTGCCATCACCCGAGGGGTCCCGGGACTAGCGGACACCGGGGAGCTGTTTTTT. Encoded protein: CAITRGVPGLADTGELFF.

Concerning this clone itself: This same CDR3 is encoded by further DNA sequences in the sample. This rearrangement joins TRBV12-3 or TRBV12-4 to TRBJ1-3; D remains unclear. CDR3 length: 11 amino acids. V lost 5 bases, J lost 3 bases, and 2 bases lay in between. The CDR3 nucleotides are TGTGCCAGCAGTCTTGGAAACACCATATATTTT. Translating it yields CASSLGNTIYF.

DNA of the CDR3: TGTGCCAGCAGTGAAGGACAGGGCTCAGATACGCAGTATTTT. This sequence encodes CASSEGQGSDTQYF. The chain carries TRBV5-4 and TRBJ2-3; the match to TRBD1 covers 8 bases. CDR1 and CDR2 from the germline V gene are SGHNT and YYREEE (reference sequence). Trimming cost V 5 bases and J 4 bases; bases outside gene matches: 6. There are 14 residues in the CDR3.

The rearrangement uses TRBV9 and TRBJ2-7, with 9 bases matching TRBD1. Germline V CDR1 and CDR2: SGDLS, YYNGEE. J was trimmed by 3 bases and V by 0 bases; bases with no gene match: 4. CDR3 length: 15 amino acids. The CDR3 region is CASSVDGTGNYEQYF. The CDR3 DNA is TGTGCCAGCAGCGTAGACGGGACAGGGAACTACGAGCAGTACTTC.

The chain links TRBV5-1 to TRBJ2-1; 14 bases are a match to TRBD2. CDR3 length: 16 residues. From germline, CDR1 is SGHRS and CDR2 YFSETQ. J was trimmed by 8 bases and V by 7 bases; bases with no gene match: 11. CDR3 loop: CASFPGGLAGVYEQFF. For the CDR3, the DNA is TGCGCCAGCTTTCCGGGGGGACTAGCGGGAGTTTATGAGCAGTTCTTC.